The sequence of this TCR beta chain was determined in a study of blood T cells in healthy people across ages. General observations from the study: Expanded clonotype changes were possibly confounded by unknown donor CMV status. Estimates of diversity drawn from one million T cells were considered underestimates.

Through a sample-barcoded 5' primer and a J-beta primer mix, a second PCR was run for roughly 6 to 12 cycles. Every single cDNA molecule received a tag from a template-switch adaptor with 12 random nucleotides. Per-sample output comprised a minimum of 3 million paired-end reads containing CDR3. TCRdb reprocessed the 5' RACE reads with MiXCR, giving one entry per CDR3 protein. The sample holds 850,000 to 1,000,000 distinct CDR3 sequences, around 54% seen once. On this clonotype itself: What it recognizes is unknown.

In germline, CDR1 is DFQATT, CDR2 SNEGSKA (reference sequence). CDR3 length equals 15 residues. J was trimmed by 1 base and V by 6 bases; bases with no gene match: 9. This chain links TRBV20-1 with TRBJ2-5; 9 bases line up with TRBD1. The clonotype comes from a woman aged 55-69 years in good health. The sequenced sample was blood. The CDR3, as DNA: TGCAGTGCCCATTTCGGGACAGGGATCCAAGAGACCCAGTACTTC. Amino acid sequence: CSAHFGTGIQETQYF.